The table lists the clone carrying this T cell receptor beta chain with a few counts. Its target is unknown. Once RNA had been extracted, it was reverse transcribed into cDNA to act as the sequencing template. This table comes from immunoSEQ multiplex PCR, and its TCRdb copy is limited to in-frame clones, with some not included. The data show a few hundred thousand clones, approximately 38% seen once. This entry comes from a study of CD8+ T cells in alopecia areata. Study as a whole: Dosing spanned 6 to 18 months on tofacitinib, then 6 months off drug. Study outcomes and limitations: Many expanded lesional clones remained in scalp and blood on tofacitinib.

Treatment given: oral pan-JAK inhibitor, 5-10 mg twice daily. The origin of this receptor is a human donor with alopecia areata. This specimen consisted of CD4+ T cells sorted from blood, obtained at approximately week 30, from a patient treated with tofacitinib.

The CDR3 region has the DNA TGTGCCAGCAGCCTCTTACAGGGGGCAGCCTCCAAAAACATTCAGTACTTC. As protein: CASSLLQGAASKNIQYF. This chain connects TRBV7-9 to TRBJ2-4, with TRBD1 matching 9 bases. This CDR3 comprises 17 residues. After removal of 5 bases from V and 2 bases from J, the junction contained 10 bases not matched to a gene. Germline V CDR1 and CDR2: SEHNR, FQNEAQ (reference sequence).